What follows describes a single TCR beta chain. How the authors handled the data: Reference gene primer amplification in the assay estimated nucleated cell counts. Only in-frame clones appear in the TCRdb table, and some are missing; sequencing was by immunoSEQ multiplex PCR. Clone size and V and J calls were adopted from that table, with D and trimming inferred from the DNA. The sample yields about 370,000 clones, around 90% seen once. The sample is drawn from a study of blood T cell repertoires in COVID-19. The V gene's germline CDR1 is MDHEN and CDR2 SYDVKM. The CDR3 contains 15 residues. V gave up 6 bases and J gave up 1 base, with 16 bases separating them.

Specimen: peripheral blood. The sequence came from a man in his late teens or twenties with active or convalescent COVID-19. J is TRBJ2-7 and V is TRBV28; the D gene is possibly TRBD2 (6 bases). Here the CDR3 reads CASRQKGLRSYEQYF. The CDR3 coding sequence is TGTGCCAGCAGACAAAAGGGACTGCGTTCCTACGAGCAGTACTTC.